What follows describes a single TCR beta chain. CDR3 length: 14 residues. The germline V gene has CDR1 SGHAT and CDR2 FQNNGV. V was trimmed by 8 bases and J by 3 bases, leaving 14 bases between them. This record comes from a study of Ad26.COV2.S vaccination and SARS-CoV-2 variants. The treatment denotes: about 20 received Ad26.COV2.S at low or high dose, single or two shots; five or six received placebo; per-sample allocation not given. At day 63 after the first vaccine or placebo injection, samples were drawn. Profiled with immunoSEQ multiplex PCR; TCRdb holds only in-frame clones, not every one. The sample consists of some 250,000 clones, 88% of them appearing once.

V is TRBV11-2 and J is TRBJ1-5; D is uncertain. This clonotype originated in a person between 18 and 59 years old who received the Ad26.COV2.S COVID-19 vaccine or a placebo. The sample was peripheral blood, taken in a trial of Ad26.COV2.S vaccine versus placebo. The CDR3 loop reads CASPDEVDNQPQHF. The CDR3 DNA follows: TGTGCCAGCCCCGATGAAGTTGACAATCAGCCCCAGCATTTT.